The entry below gives a single TCR beta chain sequence along with its context. The source of the sample is a study of blood T cell repertoires in COVID-19. CDR1 SGHKS and CDR2 YYEKEE come from the germline V gene (reference sequence). Trimming removed 0 bases from V and 0 bases from J, with 10 bases in between. This CDR3 comprises 15 residues. Only in-frame clones appear in the TCRdb table, and some are missing; sequencing was by immunoSEQ multiplex PCR. This sample has 250,000 to 350,000 clones, with approximately 91% found just once. Sequenced input: peripheral blood. The sequence was obtained from a woman aged 30 to 39 with COVID-19, enrolled during active disease. The chain carries TRBV5-5 and TRBJ2-7; TRBD1 might be the D (5 bases). The DNA for the CDR3 is TGTGCCAGCAGCTTGGTTGCAGGGAACTCCTACGAGCAGTACTTC. Residues: CASSLVAGNSYEQYF.